The 28 T cell receptor beta chains below were found in one sample sequenced in a study of shared clonotypes between healthy human individuals. Assay used: immunoSEQ multiplex PCR; TCRdb lists only in-frame clones, some missing. The sample has over 850,000 clones; more than 75% are singletons. The sequencing input was memory CD4+ T cells from PBMCs. Subset noted: CD45RA-negative fraction. The origin of the receptors is a man younger than 30 in good health. Some clones in this sample may be carry-over from other donors' samples.

This sequence joins TRBV21-1 and TRBJ2-2; TRBD2, the table's D call, was not compared with the DNA. TRBV21-1 is an annotated pseudogene. The CDR3 is made up of 18 amino acids. As DNA, the CDR3 is TGTGCCAGCAGCAACCCATCGGACCCTCGGGAGGTGGTCGGGGAGCTGTTTTTT. The encoded protein is CASSNPSDPREVVGELFF.

The sample holds one count of this clone. CDR3 DNA: TGCGCCAGCAGCCGTACCGGGACAGGGACGTATGAAAAACTGTTTTTT. Its translation is CASSRTGTGTYEKLFF. The genes are TRBV4-1 and TRBJ1-4; 9 bases align to TRBD1. This CDR3 region has 16 residues. The junction had 9 bases not matched to a gene; V was cut back by 4 bases and J by 6 bases. The germline V gene encodes CDR1 MGHRA and CDR2 YSYEKL.

The chain couples TRBV9 to TRBJ2-2; 12 bases are shared with TRBD1. The trim removed 7 bases at V and 6 bases at J, leaving 4 bases unmatched. The CDR3 is made up of 14 amino acids. CDR1 and CDR2 from the germline V gene are SGDLS and YYNGEE. The CDR3 spells CASQGQGASGELFF. In DNA form, the CDR3 reads TGTGCCAGCCAGGGACAGGGGGCTTCCGGGGAGCTGTTTTTT.

A few counts support this clone. One junction end does not reproduce the germline sequence, and a read error may be involved. The same CDR3 also results from other DNA sequences found in this sample. This sequence joins TRBV5-6 and TRBJ1-4, with D uncertain. This CDR3 region has 12 residues. Per the germline V gene, CDR1 is SGHDT and CDR2 is YYEEEE. CDR3 bases: TGTGCCAGCAGCTTAACTGATGAAAAACTGTTTTTT. This codes for CASSLTDEKLFF.

Comment on this clone: The identical CDR3 is also encoded by other nucleotide sequences in the sample. This chain joins TRBV30 and TRBJ1-2, with a tentative D call TRBD1 (5 bases). The V and J ends lost 0 bases and 7 bases respectively, with 6 bases between them. The germline V gene encodes CDR1 GTSNPN and CDR2 SVGIG (reference sequence). The CDR3 covers 11 residues. Written as DNA, the CDR3 is TGTGCCTGGAGTGTTGGGGGTGGCTACACCTTC. Amino acids: CAWSVGGGYTF.

V usage is TRBV2 and J usage is TRBJ1-1; D not certain. The CDR3 covers 14 residues. Trimming removed 10 bases from V and 2 bases from J, with 17 bases in between. CDR1 and CDR2 from the germline V gene are SNHLY and FYNNEI. The CDR3, as DNA: TGTGCCACCCAAGGGCTTATGGTAAACACTGAAGCTTTCTTT. This gives the protein CATQGLMVNTEAFF.

The CDR3 DNA follows: TGCGCCAGCAGCCAAGGACAGGGGAATGAAAAACTGTTTTTT. Translated: CASSQGQGNEKLFF. The chain joins TRBV4-3 to TRBJ1-4; 8 positions agree with TRBD1. The germline V gene encodes CDR1 LGHNA and CDR2 YSLEER. CDR3 length: 14 residues. After removal of 1 base from V and 5 bases from J, the junction contained 0 bases not matched to a gene.

To note about this clone: The same CDR3 also results from other DNA sequences found in this sample. The chain has TRBV9 and TRBJ2-3; D is unclear. V lost 2 bases and J 0 bases, leaving 10 bases between the germline ends. This CDR3 is built from 15 residues. Germline V lookup: CDR1 SGDLS, CDR2 YYNGEE. For the CDR3, the DNA is TGTGCCAGCAGCGTTTCCCCGCTTAGCACAGATACGCAGTATTTT. Residues: CASSVSPLSTDTQYF.

The chain joins TRBV19 to TRBJ2-1; 7 bases agree with TRBD2. The length of the CDR3 is 16 residues. V was pared by 4 bases and J by 0 bases, with 6 bases of the junction left unmatched. Germline CDR1 is LNHDA and CDR2 is SQIVND (reference sequence). The DNA of the CDR3 is TGTGCCAGTAGTACCGGGACTATCCGCTCCTACAATGAGCAGTTCTTC. Translated, it gives CASSTGTIRSYNEQFF.

The chain has TRBV5-1 and TRBJ1-4; TRBD1 aligns across 7 bases. The V gene end was trimmed by 4 bases and the J gene end by 3 bases; junction bases not matched to a gene: 6. The CDR3 totals 15 residues. Germline CDR1 is SGHRS and CDR2 is YFSETQ. Here the CDR3 DNA reads TGCGCCAGCAGCGCCAGACAGGGCTCTAATGAAAAACTGTTTTTT. The encoded protein is CASSARQGSNEKLFF.

This clone was observed a single time. The CDR3 DNA is TGTGCCAGCTCACCAGCAGGGGATATTGAAAAACTGTTTTTT. Its protein is CASSPAGDIEKLFF. The chain uses TRBV18 and TRBJ1-4; the D gene is possibly TRBD1 (6 bases). Deletions cut 2 bases from V and 7 bases from J, with 11 bases between. Germline CDR1 KGHSH, CDR2 LQKENI. This CDR3 comprises 14 residues.

The chain employs TRBV7-9 and TRBJ1-3; 8 nucleotides agree with TRBD1. Per the germline V gene, CDR1 is SEHNR and CDR2 is FQNEAQ (reference sequence). Trimming cost V 3 bases and J 2 bases; bases outside gene matches: 6. The length of the CDR3 is 16 residues. CDR3 protein: CASSFTSGGAGNTIYF. The CDR3 coding sequence is TGTGCCAGCAGCTTTACTTCAGGGGGCGCTGGAAACACCATATATTTT.

The CDR3 sequence: CASSLYSGTTDTQYF. The DNA of the CDR3 is TGTGCCAGCAGTTTGTACAGCGGGACCACAGATACGCAGTATTTT. This chain joins TRBV27 and TRBJ2-3; 7 bases align to TRBD2. Germline V gene lookup returns CDR1 MNHEY and CDR2 SMNVEV (reference sequence). Trimming cost V 3 bases and J 2 bases; bases outside gene matches: 5. This CDR3 region has 15 residues.

The chain recombines TRBV5-6 with TRBJ1-3; D unresolved. V was pared by 1 base and J by 4 bases, with 6 bases between. This CDR3 contains 13 residues. Germline V gene data show CDR1 as SGHDT and CDR2 as YYEEEE. DNA for the CDR3: TGTGCCAGCAGCTTGCTACGGGGAAACACCATATATTTT. This codes for CASSLLRGNTIYF.

The chain recombines TRBV7-2 with TRBJ2-7, with 9 bases that match TRBD2. Losses at the gene ends were 5 bases for V and 0 bases for J; bases not matched to a gene: 8. This CDR3 is 16 amino acids long. CDR1 is SGHTA and CDR2 is FQGNSA in the germline V gene. The CDR3 reads CASSLYSGSRSYEQYF. Here the CDR3 DNA reads TGTGCCAGCAGCCTATATAGCGGGAGTCGCTCCTACGAGCAGTACTTC.

To note about this clone: The same CDR3 arises from other DNA sequences in this sample as well. The rearrangement links TRBV19 to TRBJ1-5; D is possibly TRBD1 (5 bases). V was pared by 10 bases and J by 1 base, with 17 bases between. The CDR3 length is 15 residues. Germline assignment: CDR1 LNHDA and CDR2 SQIVND (reference sequence). The CDR3: CATNADTTSNQPQHF. CDR3 DNA sequence: TGTGCCACTAACGCGGACACTACAAGCAATCAGCCCCAGCATTTT.

The V gene is TRBV6-6, the J gene TRBJ2-7, with D unclear. The CDR3 loop spans 14 amino acids. Germline CDR1 and CDR2: MNHNY and SVGAGI (reference sequence). The V gene lost 5 bases and the J gene lost 6 bases, with 17 bases spanning the gap. The CDR3 DNA follows: TGTGCCAGCAGTAACTTGGTCGGGTCACGCGAGCAGTACTTC. Translation: CASSNLVGSREQYF.

The chain uses TRBV27 and TRBJ1-2, with 10 positions matching TRBD1. Germline CDR1 is MNHEY and CDR2 is SMNVEV (reference sequence). V gave up 6 bases and J gave up 3 bases; unmatched junction bases: 10. The CDR3 covers 16 residues. CDR3 residues: CASSPRTGGIDYGYTF. For the CDR3, the DNA is TGTGCCAGCAGCCCCCGGACAGGGGGGATTGACTATGGCTACACCTTC.

The chain combines TRBV6-6 with TRBJ1-4, with TRBD1 matching 8 bases. This CDR3 contains 15 residues. With 10 bases clipped from V and 8 bases from J, the junction kept 15 bases outside the gene matches. Germline CDR1 and CDR2: MNHNY and SVGAGI (reference sequence). The CDR3 sequence is CATQTQGAMGEKLFF. DNA of the CDR3: TGTGCCACACAAACCCAGGGGGCGATGGGAGAAAAACTGTTTTTT.

On this clone itself: A far more abundant clone sits one base away, making this likely a read error. The gene calls are TRBV30 and TRBJ1-2; 9 bases match TRBD1. This CDR3 is built from 16 residues. The trim removed 0 bases at V and 3 bases at J, leaving 8 bases unmatched. Germline V gene data show CDR1 as GTSNPN and CDR2 as SVGIG (reference sequence). The CDR3 reads CAWSVNPQGAHYGYTF. Here the CDR3 DNA reads TGTGCCTGGAGTGTCAACCCACAGGGGGCTCACTATGGCTACACCTTC.

This chain joins TRBV5-8 and TRBJ2-3; 8 nucleotides agree with TRBD2. This CDR3 has 16 residues. The V gene's germline CDR1 is SGHTS and CDR2 YDEGEE. J gave up 2 bases and V 0 bases, and 5 bases lay outside the gene matches. DNA of the CDR3: TGTGCCAGCAGCTTGGCGCTAGCGGGTATCACAGATACGCAGTATTTT. The encoded protein is CASSLALAGITDTQYF.

A single count supports this clone. The V and J genes are TRBV30 and TRBJ1-1, with D unresolved. V was clipped by 5 bases and J by 1 base, with 11 bases between them. The CDR3 runs to 13 residues. Germline CDR1 and CDR2: GTSNPN and SVGIG (reference sequence). The CDR3 nucleotides are TGTGCCTGGGCCCCAGAATCGAACACTGAAGCTTTCTTT. It encodes CAWAPESNTEAFF.

The chain uses TRBV5-4 and TRBJ2-1; TRBD1 aligns across 10 bases. Trimming cost V 1 base and J 4 bases; bases outside gene matches: 5. Germline V CDR1 and CDR2: SGHNT, YYREEE (reference sequence). This CDR3 region has 16 residues. The CDR3 spells CASSLPGTGAYNEQFF. CDR3 DNA: TGTGCCAGCAGCTTGCCTGGGACAGGGGCTTACAATGAGCAGTTCTTC. The full variable domain, completed using reference TRBV5-4 and TRBJ2-1, is ETGVTQSPTHLIKTRGQQVTLRCSSQSGHNTVSWYQQALGQGPQFIFQYYREEENGRGNFPPRFSGLQFPNYSSELNVNALELDDSALYLCASSLPGTGAYNEQFFGPGTRLTVL.

In DNA form, the CDR3 reads TGTGCCAGCAGCCTGGGACAGGGTCAAGAGACCCAGTACTTC. Protein product: CASSLGQGQETQYF. The rearrangement joins TRBV11-1 to TRBJ2-5, with TRBD1 identical over 9 bases. Germline assignment: CDR1 SGHAT and CDR2 FQDESV (reference sequence). The V gene end was trimmed by 5 bases and the J gene end by 2 bases; junction bases not matched to a gene: 3. This CDR3 is 14 amino acids long.

The chain recombines TRBV5-1 with TRBJ1-4, with no clear D. Germline V CDR1 and CDR2: SGHRS, YFSETQ. The CDR3 runs to 16 residues. Trimming pared 4 bases from V and 0 bases from J, leaving 13 bases between. DNA for the CDR3: TGCGCCAGCAGCGCCTTGATCGATACAACTAATGAAAAACTGTTTTTT. Its translation is CASSALIDTTNEKLFF. The variable domain in full, with the rest retrieved from reference TRBV5-1 and TRBJ1-4, is KAGVTQTPRYLIKTRGQQVTLSCSPISGHRSVSWYQQTPGQGLQFLFEYFSETQRNKGNFPGRFSGRQFSNSRSEMNVSTLELGDSALYLCASSALIDTTNEKLFFGSGTQLSVL.

J is TRBJ1-1 and V is TRBV18; 7 bases are a match to TRBD1. The CDR3 is made up of 14 amino acids. The ends lost 2 bases at V and 4 bases at J; junction bases unmatched: 4. CDR1 is KGHSH, CDR2 LQKENI, per germline. In DNA, the CDR3 is TGTGCCAGCTCACCATTGGGACAGCGCACTGAAGCTTTCTTT. Its protein is CASSPLGQRTEAFF. Filled out from reference TRBV18 and TRBJ1-1, the complete variable domain reads NAGVMQNPRHLVRRRGQEARLRCSPMKGHSHVYWYRQLPEEGLKFMVYLQKENIIDESGMPKERFSAEFPKEGPSILRIQQVVRGDSAAYFCASSPLGQRTEAFFGQGTRLTVV.

This clone was found many times. This sequence joins TRBV28 and TRBJ1-2, with TRBD1 identical over 10 bases. Germline CDR1 and CDR2: MDHEN and SYDVKM. There are 14 residues in the CDR3. The V segment lost 6 bases and the J segment 4 bases; nucleotides outside the gene matches: 5. The CDR3 reads CASREGQGRYGYTF. The CDR3 DNA sequence: TGTGCCAGCAGGGAGGGACAGGGGCGCTATGGCTACACCTTC.

The V and J genes are TRBV4-1 and TRBJ2-5; D gene ambiguous. This CDR3 region has 15 residues. The germline V and J ends were trimmed by 4 bases and 0 bases, with 12 bases remaining between them. CDR1 is MGHRA, CDR2 YSYEKL, per germline. Here the CDR3 reads CASSRGALYQETQYF. The CDR3 DNA is TGCGCCAGCAGCCGAGGCGCTTTGTACCAAGAGACCCAGTACTTC.